This T cell receptor beta chain was identified during a study of blood T cell repertoires in COVID-19. On the study more broadly: Sources were T cells, B-cell-depleted T cells, or PBMCs; the material itself was cDNA or gDNA.

Germline V gene data show CDR1 as MNHEY and CDR2 as SMNVEV (reference sequence). Between the trimmed V and J ends, which lost 3 bases and 1 base, there was a span of 12 bases. There are 15 residues in the CDR3. Original processing methods: Amplification of reference gene primers provided the estimated nucleated cell counts. The assay was immunoSEQ multiplex PCR, and TCRdb's table has in-frame clones only and misses some. That table furnishes V, J and clone size, whereas the DNA furnished D and trimming. This table has about 360,000 clones, roughly four fifths appearing once. The J gene is TRBJ1-1, the V gene TRBV27, with D possibly TRBD1 on 6 matching bases. The sample comprised peripheral blood. The sequence was collected from a human donor with acute or convalescent COVID-19. The donor label of this sample is uncertain. CDR3 nucleotides: TGTGCCAGCAGTTTGGGCGGGGGCCCGAACACTGAAGCTTTCTTT. Residues: CASSLGGGPNTEAFF.